This T cell receptor beta chain was retrieved from a study of OX40 agonist ivuxolimab in advanced cancers. With regard to the full study: Ivuxolimab was an agonistic, fully human IgG2 monoclonal antibody directed against OX40 (CD134), a costimulatory receptor. Intravenous ivuxolimab was administered to patients every 2 weeks at six dose levels: 0.01, 0.1, 0.3, 1.5, 3 and 10 mg/kg. Among the 52 dose-escalation patients, about 19 had hepatocellular carcinoma, around 15 melanoma, 9 renal cell carcinoma and 9 head and neck cancer. In the dose-escalation cohort, 82.7% of patients were male, and the mean age was approximately 60 years, with a range of about 23 to 85. Prior anti-PD-1, anti-PD-L1 or anti-CTLA-4 therapy was permitted, and checkpoint inhibitors had been received by 40% to 50% of dose-escalation patients. Three dose-escalation patients achieved partial responses, one with hepatocellular carcinoma and two with cutaneous melanoma. Peripheral TCRbeta sequencing aimed to test whether ivuxolimab altered TCR sequence diversity and caused clonal T-cell expansion. The paper reports the monotherapy dose-escalation portion (N ≈ 50 patients) of the phase I ivuxolimab trial.

The paper's findings and limits, for the study overall: After ivuxolimab, CD8+ T cells had more expanded clones than CD4+ T cells on average. In partial responders in the 0.1-3.0 mg/kg groups, normalized peripheral clonal expansion was found to be among the lowest, especially among CD8+ T cells. The antigen specificity of the clonally expanded peripheral T cells was not determined. Low levels of normalized T-cell clonal expansion were also shown by some nonresponding patients. At doses of 0.1 to 3.0 mg/kg, clonal expansion of both CD4+ and CD8+ blood T cells was observed from baseline to week 6.

The trial excluded patients who had a history of autoimmune disease or who were on systemic immunosuppression. Peripheral blood for TCR sequencing was drawn from every dose cohort at baseline, at cycle 4 day 1 and at cycle 7 day 1. Samples came from an open-label, multicenter, first-in-human phase I dose-escalation trial of ivuxolimab. Adults with locally advanced or metastatic melanoma, renal cell, hepatocellular, or head and neck squamous cell carcinoma were enrolled in the trial. Before TCR sequencing, CD4+ T cells and CD8+ T cells from peripheral blood were sorted into separate populations. Genomic DNA was isolated from the sorted cells so that the TCRbeta CDR3 region could be sequenced. TCRbeta CDR3 regions were sequenced using the immunoSEQ Assay. The table comes from immuneACCESS by way of TCRdb, which keeps in-frame sequences with V and J called. Part of the clones is missing from these tables; in studies checked, under half for an unresolved V gene and the rest for unknown reasons. Here the sample has more than 8,500 clones; 65% to 70% occur a single time. Approximately 46% of the sample lies in the top ten.

This clone has just a few counts. Its antigen remains unidentified. Per-base qualities were not stored, and no clone one base away is much larger. The V and J ends are trimmed by 7 bases and 8 bases, leaving 15 bases between them. The germline V gene (reference sequence) specifies SEHNR as CDR1 and FQNEAQ as CDR2. The CDR3 numbers 13 residues from cysteine through phenylalanine. Just the 39-base CDR3 DNA is kept, in frame starting at base 1. Here the chain combines TRBV7-9 and TRBJ2-1, with TRBD1 tentatively as D gene (5 bases match). The sequences come from CD4+ or CD8+ T cells sorted from blood, collected in a trial of the OX40 agonist ivuxolimab. The receptor was isolated from an adult with an advanced solid tumor such as melanoma, head and neck, liver or kidney cancer. The nucleotides are TGTGCCAGCACTCAGCGATCCAGGGATGAGCAGTTCTTC. This sequence encodes CASTQRSRDEQFF.